The source of this T cell receptor beta chain is a study of shared clonotypes between healthy human individuals. Overall study results and limits: Larger estimated richness was generally seen in naive subsets than in memory subsets.

Germline-derived CDR1 and CDR2 are SEHNR and FQNEAQ (reference sequence). This CDR3 spans 16 amino acids. Trimming shortened V by 5 bases and J by 0 bases, and 14 bases separated the two germline ends. Produced via immunoSEQ multiplex PCR; TCRdb's table is partial and in-frame only. The repertoire holds about 2.4 million clones, with approximately 94% as singletons. A remark on this clone: Its matching antigen is unknown.

The sample was naive CD4+ T cells sorted from blood. Subset reported: CD45RA+ positively selected. The chain is built from TRBV7-9 and TRBJ1-3, with D unclear. This clonotype was sampled from a man younger than 35 in good health. CDR3 loop: CASSTETTSSGNTIYF. The DNA of the CDR3 is TGTGCCAGCAGCACGGAGACAACGAGCTCTGGAAACACCATATATTTT.